A selection of T cell receptor beta chains follows, all from one sample in a study of blood T cell repertoires in COVID-19. Sequenced by immunoSEQ multiplex PCR; TCRdb stores in-frame clones only, minus some. The sample holds 91,000 or so clones; around 84% are singletons and the top ten take under 15%. Sequences were obtained from peripheral blood. These receptors all come from an older woman in a cohort sampled during active or convalescent COVID-19. The CDR3 runs from the conserved cysteine through the conserved F or W. D genes are given only for firm matches. Size tells how often a clone was seen (once, few, many) or the class of an expanded clone, and some rows leave it out.

D: TRBD2; J: TRBJ2-1; V: TRBV27; size: .; DNA: TGTGCCAGCAGTACCAGGACACCTGGGGGACTAGTCGACGGTTGGGTCCACAATGAGCAGTTCTTC; CDR3: CASSTRTPGGLVDGWVHNEQFF
D: .; J: TRBJ1-2; V: TRBV6-5; size: .; DNA: TGTGCCAGCAGTCCTTCCATGGCGGGACCCTATGGCTACACCTTC; CDR3: CASSPSMAGPYGYTF
D: .; J: TRBJ1-5; V: TRBV28; size: .; DNA: TGTGCCAGCAGTTTTCCTGTCAGCGGGCGGCCCCAGCATTTT; CDR3: CASSFPVSGRPQHF
D: TRBD1; J: TRBJ1-5; V: TRBV6-8; size: .; DNA: TGTGCCAGCAGGCCCGACAGGGCCCGTACCCGTCCCAACCCGGACGATCAGCCCCAGCATTTT; CDR3: CASRPDRARTRPNPDDQPQHF
D: TRBD2; J: TRBJ2-1; V: TRBV7-9; size: .; DNA: TGTGCCAGCAGCTTAGGGGCTAGCGGGGGTAGGGAGTTCTTC; CDR3: CASSLGASGGREFF
D: .; J: TRBJ1-6; V: TRBV4-2; size: .; DNA: TGTGCCAGCAGCCAAGAGCTGAAAACGCGGAGGCTAGGTTCACCCCTCCACTTT; CDR3: CASSQELKTRRLGSPLHF
D: .; J: TRBJ1-5; V: TRBV25-1; size: few; DNA: TGTGCCATCCAGGCCCCCCTACATTTT; CDR3: CAIQAPLHF
D: .; J: TRBJ1-2; V: TRBV29-1; size: .; DNA: TGCAGCGTTGAAGACCCGACTGACTATGGCTACACCTTC; CDR3: CSVEDPTDYGYTF
D: .; J: TRBJ1-1; V: TRBV2; size: .; DNA: TGTGCCAGCAGGAGGACAGATGACACTGAAGCTTTCTTT; CDR3: CASRRTDDTEAFF
D: .; J: TRBJ2-7; V: TRBV5-1; size: .; DNA: TGCGCCAGCAGACCCCTCGTTCACAGTGACGAGCAGTACTTC; CDR3: CASRPLVHSDEQYF
D: .; J: TRBJ1-6; V: TRBV7-8; size: .; DNA: TGTGCCAGCAGTCGACTCGCAGCGGGGGGGCATTCACCCCTCCACTTT; CDR3: CASSRLAAGGHSPLHF
D: .; J: TRBJ1-5; V: TRBV4-1; size: few; DNA: TGCGCCAGCAGCCAGACCCTGCGACAGGATTATTATCAGCCCCAGCATTTT; CDR3: CASSQTLRQDYYQPQHF
D: .; J: TRBJ1-2; V: TRBV2; size: few; DNA: TGTGCCAGCAGTGAAGGCGGGAATGGCTACACCTTC; CDR3: CASSEGGNGYTF
D: TRBD1; J: TRBJ1-4; V: TRBV6-5; size: .; DNA: TGTGCCAGCATAAGGGACAGGGGCCGCGAAAAACTGTTTTTT; CDR3: CASIRDRGREKLFF
D: TRBD1; J: TRBJ1-3; V: TRBV12-5; size: .; DNA: TGTGCTAGCATGATTGGACAGGGGCACACCATATATTTT; CDR3: CASMIGQGHTIYF
D: TRBD1; J: TRBJ1-1; V: TRBV19; size: .; DNA: TGTGCCAGTAGTACACGACAGGGGAGCACTGAAGCTTTCTTT; CDR3: CASSTRQGSTEAFF
D: TRBD2; J: TRBJ2-2; V: TRBV4-1; size: .; DNA: TGCGCCAGCAGCCAAGAACCGGGACTAGCGGGAATCACCGGGGAGCTGTTTTTT; CDR3: CASSQEPGLAGITGELFF
D: TRBD1; J: TRBJ1-1; V: TRBV10-2; size: .; DNA: TGCGCCAGCAGACAGGGGGTATGGGCTGAAGCTTTCTTT; CDR3: CASRQGVWAEAFF
D: TRBD2; J: TRBJ2-1; V: TRBV10-3; size: .; DNA: TGTGCCATCAGAGGGACTAGCGGGGGGGGGAGCTCCTACAATGAGCAGTTCTTC; CDR3: CAIRGTSGGGSSYNEQFF
D: TRBD2; J: TRBJ2-3; V: TRBV9; size: .; DNA: TGTGCCAGCAGCGGGCCCAGAGCGGGAGAAAATACAGATACGCAGTATTTT; CDR3: CASSGPRAGENTDTQYF
D: TRBD1; J: TRBJ1-1; V: TRBV2; size: .; DNA: TGTGCCAGCAGTGGGGACAGGCTCACTGAAGCTTTCTTT; CDR3: CASSGDRLTEAFF
D: .; J: TRBJ1-5; V: TRBV28; size: .; DNA: TGTGCCAGCAGTTTGGGCGGGTCCAATCAGCCCCAGCATTTT; CDR3: CASSLGGSNQPQHF
D: .; J: TRBJ1-5; V: TRBV21-1; size: .; DNA: TGTGCCAGCAGCCTAAGCGGGGGGGGAAGTCCGAATCAGCCCCAGCATTTT; CDR3: CASSLSGGGSPNQPQHF
D: .; J: TRBJ2-6; V: TRBV2; size: once; DNA: TGTGCCAGCAGTCTTGGAGGCTCTGGGGCCAACGTCCTGACTTTC; CDR3: CASSLGGSGANVLTF
D: .; J: TRBJ2-7; V: TRBV7-8; size: .; DNA: TGTGCCAGCAGCTTAGAGGCTACCCAGGGGGAGCAGTACTTC; CDR3: CASSLEATQGEQYF
D: TRBD1; J: TRBJ1-6; V: TRBV6-6; size: .; DNA: TGTGCCAGCAGGACAGGGGAGTTATTTTCACCCCTCCACTTT; CDR3: CASRTGELFSPLHF
D: .; J: TRBJ2-6; V: TRBV9; size: .; DNA: TGTGCCAGCAGCATCGGACTGAGGAGCTCTGGGGCCAACGTCCTGACTTTC; CDR3: CASSIGLRSSGANVLTF
D: .; J: TRBJ1-3; V: TRBV11-2; size: .; DNA: TGTGCCAGCAGCTACAAAACGGGAAACACCATATATTTT; CDR3: CASSYKTGNTIYF
D: .; J: TRBJ2-1; V: TRBV4-1; size: .; DNA: TGCGCCAGCAGCCAAGACCATAGCGGCCACAATGAGCAGTTCTTC; CDR3: CASSQDHSGHNEQFF
D: TRBD2; J: TRBJ2-2; V: TRBV30; size: few; DNA: TGTGCCTGGACTAGCGGCCAGGGAGGAGCCGGGGAGCTGTTTTTT; CDR3: CAWTSGQGGAGELFF
D: .; J: TRBJ1-4; V: TRBV3-1/TRBV3-2; size: .; DNA: TGTGCCAGCAGCCAAGTAGAGGAAAAACTGTTTTTT; CDR3: CASSQVEEKLFF
D: .; J: TRBJ1-1; V: TRBV11-2; size: .; DNA: TGTGCCAGCAGCTCCCATCCTCCTACAGGTTTTTCTGAAGCTTTCTTT; CDR3: CASSSHPPTGFSEAFF
D: TRBD1; J: TRBJ1-2; V: TRBV5-1; size: .; DNA: TGCGCCAGCAGCCAATGGGCAGGGGGCGACTATGGCTACACCTTC; CDR3: CASSQWAGGDYGYTF